The present entry profiles one TCR beta chain with its context. Antigen: not known. The data derive from a study of identical twins. Points from the study as a whole: Alpha sequences out of frame and shared by twins had excess low generation probability.

MiXCR, applied by TCRdb to the 5' RACE reads, yields one record per CDR3 protein. There are 1.5 million or so distinct CDR3 sequences in the sample; more than 30% occur only once, and about 0.27% lies in the top ten. With 11 bases clipped from V and 1 base from J, the junction kept 4 bases outside the gene matches. The CDR3 sequence is 13 residues long. CDR1 is MNHEY, CDR2 SMNVEV, per germline (reference sequence). This clonotype originated in a newborn girl in good health. This chain joins TRBV27 and TRBJ2-1; TRBD1 agrees at 8 bases. What was sequenced was cord blood. CDR3 in amino acids: CAGWTGSYNEQFF. In DNA, the CDR3 is TGTGCCGGCTGGACAGGGTCCTACAATGAGCAGTTCTTC.